Shown below are 19 T cell receptor beta chains from a single sample sequenced in a study of shared clonotypes between healthy human individuals. The protocol was immunoSEQ multiplex PCR, while the TCRdb copy is restricted to in-frame clones and leaves out a portion. Of about 2,500,000 clones in the sample, more than 80% were seen once. What was sequenced was naive CD4+ T cells sorted from blood. Subset indicated: CD45RA+ positively selected. The receptor source for this set is a man younger than 35 in good health.

About this clone itself: This same CDR3 is encoded by further DNA sequences in the sample. The chain is built from TRBV9 and TRBJ2-1, with TRBD2 matching 11 bases. The V gene's germline CDR1 is SGDLS and CDR2 YYNGEE. Trimming removed 4 bases from V and 7 bases from J; junction bases left unmatched: 7. The CDR3 runs 15 residues. The CDR3 nucleotides read TGTGCCAGCAGCCCCCGACTAGCGGGAATAAATGAGCAGTTCTTC. This sequence encodes CASSPRLAGINEQFF.

This clone appeared a few times. Here the CDR3 reads CASSLERGQGEKLFF. The CDR3 DNA is TGCGCCAGCAGCTTGGAAAGGGGGCAGGGAGAAAAACTGTTTTTT. This chain links TRBV5-1 with TRBJ1-4, with TRBD1 matching 7 bases. Germline V CDR1 and CDR2: SGHRS, YFSETQ. V lost 0 bases and J lost 8; bases outside the gene matches: 7. The CDR3 totals 15 residues.

The chain links TRBV7-9 to TRBJ1-1; D may be TRBD1 (5 bases). V dropped 0 bases and J dropped 5 bases, with 16 bases sitting between them. Germline V CDR1 and CDR2: SEHNR, FQNEAQ (reference sequence). The CDR3 covers 16 residues. CDR3 region: CASSLAVRQGRTEAFF. DNA of the CDR3: TGTGCCAGCAGCTTAGCCGTCAGGCAGGGCAGGACTGAAGCTTTCTTT.

This chain uses TRBV5-6 with TRBJ1-1; tentative D call: TRBD1 (5 bases). The V gene lost 2 bases and the J gene lost 4 bases, with 12 bases spanning the gap. Germline V lookup: CDR1 SGHDT, CDR2 YYEEEE. The CDR3 is 14 residues long. The CDR3 loop reads CASSFAGGGTEAFF. The CDR3 DNA follows: TGTGCCAGCAGCTTTGCGGGGGGGGGCACTGAAGCTTTCTTT.

This chain connects TRBV7-2 to TRBJ2-1, with D perhaps matching TRBD2 (5 bases). This CDR3 is 17 amino acids long. V was clipped by 5 bases and J by 0 bases, with 17 bases between them. The germline gives CDR1 SGHTA, CDR2 FQGNSA. This chain's CDR3 is CASSPFGVGSSYNEQFF. In DNA, the CDR3 is TGTGCCAGCAGCCCCTTTGGGGTGGGGAGCTCCTACAATGAGCAGTTCTTC.

Concerning this clone itself: Other DNA sequences in this sample translate to the same CDR3. This chain joins TRBV11-3 and TRBJ2-5; TRBD2 agrees at 9 bases. Germline assignment: CDR1 SGHNT and CDR2 YENEEA. Losses at the gene ends were 1 base for V and 5 bases for J; bases not matched to a gene: 5. The CDR3 has 15 amino acids. The CDR3 sequence: CASSLGGGARETQYF. The DNA for the CDR3 is TGTGCCAGCAGCTTAGGCGGGGGGGCAAGGGAGACCCAGTACTTC.

V usage is TRBV28 and J usage is TRBJ2-7; 8 bases are a match to TRBD2. Germline V gene sequence: CDR1 MDHEN, CDR2 SYDVKM. The CDR3 is 15 amino acids. V dropped 4 bases and J dropped 3; count of bases not matched to a gene: 8. The CDR3 DNA is TGTGCCAGCAGTTCAAGCGGGGGAGCCTACTACGAGCAGTACTTC. It encodes CASSSSGGAYYEQYF. Using reference TRBV28 and TRBJ2-7 for the parts outside the CDR3, the full variable domain is DVKVTQSSRYLVKRTGEKVFLECVQDMDHENMFWYRQDPGLGLRLIYFSYDVKMKEKGDIPEGYSVSREKKERFSLILESASTNQTSMYLCASSSSGGAYYEQYFGPGTRLTVT.

DNA for the CDR3: TGCGCCAGCAGCGCTAGGGACACCCAGTTGAATGAAAAACTGTTTTTT. This gives the protein CASSARDTQLNEKLFF. The rearrangement joins TRBV5-1 to TRBJ1-4, with D possibly being TRBD1 (6 bases). CDR1 is SGHRS, CDR2 YFSETQ, per germline. V was pared by 4 bases and J by 5 bases, with 18 bases between. The CDR3 consists of 16 residues. Full variable domain (outside the CDR3, taken from reference TRBV5-1 and TRBJ1-4): KAGVTQTPRYLIKTRGQQVTLSCSPISGHRSVSWYQQTPGQGLQFLFEYFSETQRNKGNFPGRFSGRQFSNSRSEMNVSTLELGDSALYLCASSARDTQLNEKLFFGSGTQLSVL.

The chain uses TRBV19 and TRBJ1-6; D possibly corresponds to TRBD1 (5 bases). Trimming cost V 6 bases and J 8 bases, with 20 bases left between them. This CDR3 is built from 16 residues. From germline, CDR1 is LNHDA and CDR2 SQIVND (reference sequence). The CDR3 bases are TGTGCCAGTAGAAGGATTGGGACGTATGTAGATTCACCCCTCCACTTT. Translated, it gives CASRRIGTYVDSPLHF.

This chain links TRBV4-3 with TRBJ2-3; TRBD1 is a possible D gene (6 bases). The CDR3 is 15 amino acids. CDR1 and CDR2 from the germline V gene are LGHNA and YSLEER. Deletions cut 0 bases from V and 8 bases from J, with 15 bases between. The CDR3 bases are TGCGCCAGCAGCCAAGATATGGCAGGGGTGGGTACGCAGTATTTT. Residues: CASSQDMAGVGTQYF.

Worth noting for this clone: Germline is not matched at one junction end, which may reflect a read error. The V call is TRBV9, the J call TRBJ2-2; TRBD2 matches at 10 bases. Germline CDR1 and CDR2: SGDLS and YYNGEE. There are 17 residues in the CDR3. CDR3 in DNA: TGTGCCAGCAGCGTAGACTTGGGACTAGCGAATACCGGGGAGCTGTTTTTT. This codes for CASSVDLGLANTGELFF.

This clone has only a few counts. The chain employs TRBV30 and TRBJ1-1; 10 bases align to TRBD1. This CDR3 is 15 amino acids long. Germline CDR1 and CDR2: GTSNPN and SVGIG (reference sequence). V lost 0 bases and J lost 10; bases outside the gene matches: 11. The CDR3 here is CAWSVTGGSPKGAFF. CDR3 DNA: TGTGCCTGGAGTGTGACAGGGGGCTCCCCCAAGGGAGCTTTCTTT.

The chain is built from TRBV5-1 and TRBJ2-5; 9 positions match TRBD2. The trim removed 6 bases at V and 0 bases at J, leaving 6 bases unmatched. CDR1 is SGHRS and CDR2 is YFSETQ in the germline V gene. CDR3 length equals 15 residues. The CDR3 protein is CASKRGVAYQETQYF. The CDR3 nucleotides are TGCGCCAGCAAGCGGGGGGTTGCTTACCAAGAGACCCAGTACTTC.

A few counts support this clone. V is TRBV18 and J is TRBJ1-1, with 11 positions matching TRBD1. Germline values: CDR1 KGHSH, CDR2 LQKENI. This CDR3 contains 17 residues. The V segment lost 3 bases and the J segment 1 base; nucleotides outside the gene matches: 7. The CDR3 loop is CASSPLGQGAPNTEAFF. The CDR3 DNA follows: TGTGCCAGCTCACCGCTTGGACAGGGGGCCCCGAACACTGAAGCTTTCTTT.

The chain carries TRBV23-1 and TRBJ1-5; D is possibly TRBD1 (5 bases). TRBV23-1 is classed as an ORF, of uncertain function. V was trimmed by 3 bases and J by 2 bases, leaving 23 bases between them. This CDR3 is 19 amino acids long. The DNA for the CDR3 is TGCGCCAGCAGTCACGTTTACTTAGTGGGACCCCTTGGCAATCAGCCCCAGCATTTT. It encodes CASSHVYLVGPLGNQPQHF.

This sequence joins TRBV29-1 and TRBJ2-5, with D tentatively TRBD2 (7 bases). The germline V gene encodes CDR1 SQVTM and CDR2 ANQGSEA. Trimming removed 3 bases from V and 4 bases from J, with 21 bases in between. The CDR3 runs to 16 residues. As DNA, the CDR3 is TGCAGCGTTGAGGGGGAGGTTACAGGGAGGGTAGAGACCCAGTACTTC. Encoded protein: CSVEGEVTGRVETQYF.

This clone appeared once. This chain uses TRBV19 with TRBJ2-7, with TRBD2 matching over 10 bases. V was pared by 5 bases and J by 3 bases, with 10 bases of the junction left unmatched. Germline V CDR1 and CDR2: LNHDA, SQIVND (reference sequence). The CDR3 loop spans 16 amino acids. CDR3 loop: CASSARGERGGYEQYF. As DNA, the CDR3 is TGTGCCAGTAGTGCCAGAGGGGAGCGGGGGGGCTACGAGCAGTACTTC.

The chain recombines TRBV5-1 with TRBJ2-7; 7 positions agree with TRBD2. This CDR3 is built from 13 residues. The trim removed 7 bases at V and 6 bases at J, leaving 10 bases unmatched. Germline V CDR1 and CDR2: SGHRS, YFSETQ. Here the CDR3 reads CASGGFGRSEQYF. For the CDR3, the DNA is TGCGCCAGCGGGGGGTTCGGGAGGTCCGAGCAGTACTTC. The full variable domain, its missing parts supplied by reference TRBV5-1 and TRBJ2-7, is KAGVTQTPRYLIKTRGQQVTLSCSPISGHRSVSWYQQTPGQGLQFLFEYFSETQRNKGNFPGRFSGRQFSNSRSEMNVSTLELGDSALYLCASGGFGRSEQYFGPGTRLTVT.

This rearrangement joins TRBV10-1 to TRBJ2-1, with 7 bases fitting TRBD1. Germline values: CDR1 WNHNN, CDR2 SYGVQD (reference sequence). V lost 8 bases to trimming and J lost 4 bases; unmatched junction nucleotides: 2. CDR3 length: 12 amino acids. CDR3 sequence: CASGTDYNEQFF. Here the CDR3 DNA reads TGCGCCAGCGGGACAGATTACAATGAGCAGTTCTTC.